A selection of T cell receptor beta chains follows, all from one sample in a study of control samples from healthy donors and cancer patients. The assay was immunoSEQ multiplex PCR, and TCRdb's table has in-frame clones only and misses some. The sample contains some 49,000 clones, approximately 92% of which appear only once. The sequenced sample consisted of PBMCs. The receptors come from a man aged 25-45 years with colorectal cancer. CDR3s include the opening cysteine and the closing phenylalanine or tryptophan. D genes are given only for firm matches. Expanded clones get a size class; other rows say once, few or many, or leave the size out.

d_call,cdr3_length,v_call,j_call,clone_size,cdr3_aa,cdr3_nt
NA,17,TRBV12-5,TRBJ2-3,NA,CASGLDEPTGRTDTQYF,TGTGCTAGTGGTTTGGACGAGCCCACGGGACGCACAGATACGCAGTATTTT
NA,15,TRBV29-1,TRBJ2-3,NA,CSVDSNMRSTDTQYF,TGCAGCGTTGACAGCAATATGCGGAGCACAGATACGCAGTATTTT
NA,14,TRBV2,TRBJ1-6,NA,CASSEIRYNSPLHF,TGTGCCAGCAGTGAAATCCGGTATAATTCACCCCTCCACTTT
TRBD1,15,TRBV11-2,TRBJ2-3,NA,CASSLDRVGADTQYF,TGTGCCAGCAGCCTCGACAGGGTCGGGGCAGATACGCAGTATTTT
TRBD1,13,TRBV5-8,TRBJ2-7,NA,CASPPTGGNEQYF,TGTGCCAGCCCTCCGACAGGGGGGAACGAGCAGTACTTC
NA,15,TRBV25-1,TRBJ1-1,NA,CASSGLGPPNTEAFF,TGTGCCAGCAGTGGACTCGGACCGCCGAACACTGAAGCTTTCTTT
NA,16,TRBV4-2,TRBJ1-4,NA,CASSQSGGGGHEKLFF,TGTGCCAGCAGCCAATCTGGGGGAGGGGGGCATGAAAAACTGTTTTTT
NA,14,TRBV9,TRBJ1-1,NA,CASGRVVGATEAFF,TGTGCCAGCGGCAGGGTGGTGGGAGCCACTGAAGCTTTCTTT
NA,18,TRBV5-1,TRBJ1-5,NA,CASSLAPQGQGFNQPQHF,TGCGCCAGCAGCTTGGCCCCCCAAGGGCAGGGCTTTAATCAGCCCCAGCATTTT
NA,13,TRBV9,TRBJ1-2,NA,CASSTGGNYGYTF,TGTGCCAGCAGCACGGGCGGCAACTATGGCTACACCTTC
NA,16,TRBV19,TRBJ1-1,NA,CASSRLGRGMNTEAFF,TGTGCCAGTAGTAGACTGGGCAGGGGTATGAACACTGAAGCTTTCTTT
TRBD2,17,TRBV20-1,TRBJ2-3,NA,CSASGVGAGGSTDTQYF,TGCAGTGCTAGTGGGGTCGGAGCGGGGGGCAGCACAGATACGCAGTATTTT
NA,11,TRBV9,TRBJ1-2,NA,CASRDDYGYTF,TGTGCCAGCAGGGACGATTATGGCTACACCTTC
NA,14,TRBV6-5,TRBJ1-5,NA,CASAQGGGSQPQHF,TGTGCCAGCGCCCAAGGGGGGGGTAGTCAGCCCCAGCATTTT
NA,15,TRBV19,TRBJ1-2,NA,CASSSGTLFSYGYTF,TGTGCCAGTAGTTCGGGGACCCTATTTTCCTATGGCTACACCTTC
NA,15,TRBV9,TRBJ2-1,NA,CASSVDSGLYNEQFF,TGTGCCAGCAGCGTAGATAGCGGACTATACAATGAGCAGTTCTTC
TRBD1,16,TRBV30,TRBJ2-7,NA,CAWSFQRTGRSDEQYF,TGTGCCTGGAGTTTCCAGCGGACAGGGAGGAGTGACGAGCAGTACTTC
TRBD2,16,TRBV7-2,TRBJ2-1,NA,CASSPGGRGAYNEQFF,TGTGCCAGCAGCCCGGGGGGTCGCGGGGCGTACAATGAGCAGTTCTTC
NA,14,TRBV4-3,TRBJ1-2,NA,CASSQEPRGDGYTF,TGCGCCAGCAGCCAAGAGCCCCGGGGAGATGGCTACACCTTC
NA,13,TRBV9,TRBJ1-4,NA,CASSVDQGGKLFF,TGTGCCAGCAGCGTAGATCAGGGAGGAAAACTGTTTTTT
TRBD1,15,TRBV6-5,TRBJ2-4,NA,CASRETGEAKNIQYF,TGTGCCAGCAGAGAGACAGGGGAAGCCAAAAACATTCAGTACTTC
NA,11,TRBV5-6,TRBJ1-2,NA,CASSLLGRVRF,TGTGCCAGCAGCTTGTTAGGCAGGGTTCGCTTC
TRBD1,16,TRBV6-6,TRBJ2-1,NA,CASLGARTGGNNEQFF,TGTGCCAGCTTGGGGGCTCGGACAGGGGGGAACAATGAGCAGTTCTTC
NA,15,TRBV18,TRBJ2-2,NA,CASSPRHPSTGELFF,TGTGCCAGCTCACCACGACATCCCTCCACCGGGGAGCTGTTTTTT
TRBD2,16,TRBV5-4,TRBJ2-5,NA,CASSSWTSGGQETQYF,TGTGCCAGCAGCTCGTGGACTAGCGGGGGACAAGAGACCCAGTACTTC
NA,14,TRBV14,TRBJ2-6,NA,CASSQFGETNVLTF,TGTGCCAGCAGCCAGTTCGGGGAGACCAACGTCCTGACTTTC
NA,17,TRBV3-1/TRBV3-2,TRBJ2-1,NA,CASSHAIRGLGYNEQFF,TGTGCCAGCAGCCATGCGATCAGGGGTTTAGGGTACAATGAGCAGTTCTTC
TRBD1,16,TRBV24-1,TRBJ2-3,NA,CATSEHTGGREDTQYF,TGTGCCACCAGTGAACATACAGGGGGCCGAGAAGATACGCAGTATTTT
TRBD2,17,TRBV4-3,TRBJ2-7,NA,CASSPGYLAGGPYEQYF,TGCGCCAGCAGCCCCGGATACCTAGCGGGGGGGCCCTACGAGCAGTACTTC
NA,18,TRBV1,TRBJ1-6,NA,CTSSQVGRDPFINSPLHF,TGCACCAGCAGCCAAGTCGGGAGGGACCCATTTATAAATTCACCCCTCCACTTT
TRBD1,15,TRBV5-1,TRBJ2-6,NA,CASSPGTGGANVLTF,TGCGCCAGCAGCCCCGGGACAGGTGGGGCCAACGTCCTGACTTTC
NA,13,TRBV9,TRBJ1-1,NA,CASSVTGNTEAFF,TGTGCCAGCAGCGTAACGGGGAACACTGAAGCTTTCTTT
NA,18,TRBV11-2,TRBJ2-1,NA,CASSLGGGQFFPYNEQFF,TGTGCCAGCAGCTTAGGGGGCGGACAGTTTTTCCCCTACAATGAGCAGTTCTTC
NA,14,TRBV18,TRBJ2-1,NA,CASSRGTENNEQFF,TGTGCCAGCTCACGAGGGACGGAAAACAATGAGCAGTTCTTC
NA,16,TRBV6-5,TRBJ1-4,once,CASSYSGQQGTEKLFF,TGTGCCAGCAGTTACAGCGGCCAGCAGGGGACTGAAAAACTGTTTTTT
NA,17,TRBV3-1/TRBV3-2,TRBJ2-2,NA,CASSPRGFGANTGELFF,TGTGCCAGCAGCCCCAGGGGTTTCGGGGCGAACACCGGGGAGCTGTTTTTT
NA,16,TRBV4-1,TRBJ2-3,NA,CASSQEFSGGGDTQYF,TGCGCCAGCAGCCAAGAATTCTCCGGGGGAGGAGATACGCAGTATTTT
TRBD1,17,TRBV5-5,TRBJ2-2,NA,CASSTQTGAISVGELFF,TGTGCCAGCAGCACCCAAACAGGGGCGATCTCAGTCGGGGAGCTGTTTTTT
NA,13,TRBV4-1,TRBJ1-1,NA,CASSQVFWGEAFF,TGCGCCAGCAGCCAAGTGTTTTGGGGGGAAGCTTTCTTT
NA,14,TRBV13,TRBJ1-1,NA,CASSQLVGGTEAFF,TGTGCCAGCAGCCAACTGGTGGGGGGCACTGAAGCTTTCTTT
TRBD2,15,TRBV5-4,TRBJ2-3,NA,CASSRGGGFRDTQYF,TGTGCCAGTTCACGGGGGGGCGGCTTTAGAGATACGCAGTATTTT